A single sample gave rise to the 29 T cell receptor beta chains below, sequenced in a study of blood T cells in healthy people across ages (dated by TCRdb to about 2015). Library method: 5' RACE. Data came from an Illumina HiSeq 2500. A second PCR of roughly 7 to 11 cycles was performed with a sample-barcoded 5' primer and a J-beta primer mix. TCRdb applied fastp at Q25 and MiXCR to the public reads, then kept only in-frame beta chains. Entries are consolidated by CDR3 protein sequence, retaining the most common genes and DNA. This sample holds about 780,000 distinct CDR3 sequences; 35% to 60% were observed only once. Jointly, the top ten make up 15% to 20% of the sample. The sequencing sample was made of blood. All receptors derive from a man aged 80 or over in good health.

Remarks on this clonotype: A much more abundant neighbour one base away suggests this may be a read error. This chain uses TRBV24-1 with TRBJ2-5; 7 nucleotides align to TRBD1. This CDR3 region has 14 residues. Germline V gene sequence: CDR1 KGHDR, CDR2 SFDVKD. The CDR3 loop is CAASDWTGWETQYF. CDR3 DNA sequence: TGTGCCGCCAGTGACTGGACAGGCTGGGAGACCCAGTACTTC.

A note on this clonotype: The germline gene is not matched at one end of the junction; a read error may be the cause. The chain recombines TRBV4-3 with TRBJ2-7; possibly TRBD1 or TRBD2 for D (6 bases each). Germline lookup yields CDR1 LGHNA and CDR2 YSLEER. The CDR3 covers 16 residues. In DNA, the CDR3 is TGCGCCAGCAGCCAAGCCTGGAGGGGGATCTCCTACGGGCAGTACTTC. Protein: CASSQAWRGISYGQYF.

In this sample, this clonotype turned up many times. The V call is TRBV6-2 or TRBV6-3, the J call TRBJ1-5; maybe TRBD1 (5 bases). The V gene lost 4 bases and the J gene lost 8 bases, with 15 bases spanning the gap. The CDR3 contains 14 residues. Germline V CDR1 and CDR2: MNHEY, SVGEGT. CDR3 loop: CASSSRRGDKPQHF. CDR3 coding DNA: TGTGCCAGCAGTTCACGACGGGGGGATAAGCCCCAGCATTTT.

The chain carries TRBV7-2 and TRBJ2-5; tentatively, D is TRBD1 (5 bases). CDR3 size: 14 residues. Germline CDR1 reads SGHTA; CDR2 reads FQGNSA. Trimming took 7 bases from V and 4 from J, leaving 16 bases between them. The CDR3 is CASTIDSGRETQYF. The CDR3 nucleotides read TGTGCCAGCACCATCGACAGTGGCAGAGAGACCCAGTACTTC.

Only a few counts were recorded for this clonotype. The CDR3 spells CASSSSRTAELHEQYF. CDR3 sequence (DNA): TGTGCCAGCAGTTCCTCCCGGACCGCCGAGCTCCACGAGCAGTACTTC. The chain employs TRBV6-2 or TRBV6-3 and TRBJ2-7, with D hard to call. This CDR3 has 16 amino acids. CDR1 is MNHEY and CDR2 is SVGEGT in the germline V gene. Trimming shortened V by 4 bases and J by 5 bases, and 21 bases separated the two germline ends.

This clonotype was detected only a few times. The V call is TRBV5-6, the J call TRBJ2-3; perhaps D is TRBD1 or TRBD2 (5 bases each). CDR1 is SGHDT, CDR2 YYEEEE, per germline. V lost 6 bases to trimming and J lost 1 base, with 12 bases between them. The CDR3 is 14 amino acids. The CDR3 DNA reads TGTGCCAGCACCCCCCAGGGACGCACAGATACGCAGTATTTT. Its protein is CASTPQGRTDTQYF.

CDR3 DNA sequence: TGTGCCAGCAGCTTAAGGGTCGGACAGGATAACACCGGGGAGCTGTTTTTT. Amino acid sequence: CASSLRVGQDNTGELFF. The chain employs TRBV7-3 and TRBJ2-2; 7 nucleotides agree with TRBD1. Germline values: CDR1 SGHTA, CDR2 FQGTGA. This CDR3 is 17 amino acids long. The V gene end was trimmed by 1 base and the J gene end by 2 bases; junction bases not matched to a gene: 7.

This rearrangement joins TRBV7-2 to TRBJ2-2; 7 bases align to TRBD2. V shed 5 bases and J 2 bases; nucleotides not matched to a gene: 2. The CDR3 consists of 14 residues. The germline V gene encodes CDR1 SGHTA and CDR2 FQGNSA. CDR3 loop: CASSREGNTGELFF. The CDR3 bases are TGTGCCAGCAGCAGGGAGGGCAACACCGGGGAGCTGTTTTTT.

In its sample, this clonotype was seen a few times. The rearrangement joins TRBV20-1 to TRBJ2-1; 9 bases are shared with TRBD2. V shed 0 bases, J shed 9 bases, and the junction held 9 bases outside the gene matches. Germline CDR1 and CDR2: DFQATT and SNEGSKA (reference sequence). This CDR3 spans 15 amino acids. The DNA of the CDR3 is TGCAGTGCTAGAGATGTCGGACTAGCGAGTACTGAGCAGTTCTTC. Its protein is CSARDVGLASTEQFF.

In its sample, this clonotype was seen a few times. The rearrangement uses TRBV5-1 and TRBJ1-1, with D uncertain. V shed 0 bases and J shed 7 bases, with 16 bases lying between them. The CDR3 spans 15 residues. CDR1 SGHRS and CDR2 YFSETQ come from the germline V gene. This chain's CDR3 is CASSLAVGRESEAFF. CDR3 nucleotides: TGCGCCAGCAGCTTGGCTGTGGGAAGGGAGAGTGAAGCTTTCTTT.

The J gene is TRBJ2-1, the V gene TRBV5-4; TRBD2 matches 12 bases. CDR3 length: 20 residues. Germline V gives CDR1 SGHNT, CDR2 YYREEE (reference sequence). The ends lost 0 bases at V and 7 bases at J; junction bases unmatched: 17. CDR3 sequence (DNA): TGTGCCAGCAGCTTGGGGGTTCCTAGCGGGAGGGCCGAGGCGAAAAATGAGCAGTTCTTC. This encodes CASSLGVPSGRAEAKNEQFF.

A word on this clonotype: The germline gene is not matched at one end of the junction; a read error may be the cause. V is TRBV4-3 and J is TRBJ1-1; a weak D match, TRBD1 (6 bases). CDR1 is LGHNA and CDR2 is YSLEER in the germline V gene. There are 15 residues in the CDR3. CDR3 region: CASSQVVTGWTEAFF. The CDR3 DNA reads TGCGCTAGCAGCCAAGTAGTCACAGGGTGGACTGAAGCTTTCTTT.

J is TRBJ2-7 and V is TRBV20-1, with D possibly matching TRBD2 (7 bases). CDR1 is DFQATT and CDR2 is SNEGSKA in the germline V gene (reference sequence). This CDR3 region has 12 residues. The CDR3 here is CSSRGAGYEQYF. The CDR3 bases are TGCAGCTCCCGGGGGGCCGGCTACGAGCAGTACTTC.

The chain is built from TRBV29-1 and TRBJ2-5; TRBD1 might be the D (6 bases). Between the trimmed V and J ends, which lost 3 bases and 8 bases, there was a span of 10 bases. This CDR3 has 11 residues. Germline-derived CDR1 and CDR2 are SQVTM and ANQGSEA. In nucleotides, the CDR3 is TGCAGCGTTGACCTGACAGGTACCCAGTACTTC. It codes for CSVDLTGTQYF.

The J gene is TRBJ2-5, the V gene TRBV7-2; D gene ambiguous. CDR1 and CDR2 from the germline V gene are SGHTA and FQGNSA. The CDR3 runs to 15 residues. Trimming shortened V by 0 bases and J by 1 base, and 9 bases separated the two germline ends. The CDR3 region has the DNA TGTGCCAGCAGCTTAGCGCGAGTCCCCCAAGAGACCCAGTACTTC. Translation gives CASSLARVPQETQYF.

This clonotype was seen repeatedly, ten times or more. The CDR3 protein is CASKRGSAGRSNQPQHF. In DNA form, the CDR3 reads TGTGCCAGCAAGAGAGGATCTGCAGGTAGGAGCAATCAGCCCCAGCATTTT. V and J are TRBV12-3 or TRBV12-4 and TRBJ1-5, with D hard to call. The CDR3 runs to 17 residues. The V and J ends lost 7 bases and 1 base respectively, with 20 bases between them.

The rearrangement links TRBV4-3 to TRBJ1-4; D not resolved. The V end lost 1 base, the J end lost 0 bases, and 6 bases lay between the germline ends. CDR3 length: 15 residues. CDR1 and CDR2 (germline): LGHNA, YSLEER. The CDR3 nucleotides are TGCGCCAGCAGCCAAGGGTCTTCAACTAATGAAAAACTGTTTTTT. This encodes CASSQGSSTNEKLFF.

The chain employs TRBV13 and TRBJ2-1; D gene ambiguous. Trimming took off 5 bases at V and 3 bases at J, with 8 bases between the two ends. Germline V gene lookup returns CDR1 PRHDT and CDR2 FYEKMQ (reference sequence). The CDR3 totals 13 residues. The CDR3: CASSRQSYNEQFF. Written as DNA, the CDR3 is TGTGCCAGCAGCAGGCAGAGCTACAATGAGCAGTTCTTC. Variable domain in full (rest from reference TRBV13 and TRBJ2-1): AAGVIQSPRHLIKEKRETATLKCYPIPRHDTVYWYQQGPGQDPQFLISFYEKMQSDKGSIPDRFSAQQFSDYHSELNMSSLELGDSALYFCASSRQSYNEQFFGPGTRLTVL.

The chain employs TRBV20-1 and TRBJ1-5; 10 bases line up with TRBD1. Germline assignment: CDR1 DFQATT and CDR2 SNEGSKA (reference sequence). The CDR3 is 15 residues long. The trim removed 6 bases at V and 11 bases at J, leaving 16 bases unmatched. The DNA for the CDR3 is TGCAGTGCCCTGGTGCGGGACAGGGGTGCCTTAGCCCAGCATTTT. Its translation: CSALVRDRGALAQHF.

Note on this clonotype: A much larger clone lies a single base off, so this may be a read error. V is TRBV20-1 and J is TRBJ2-7; 10 bases are shared with TRBD2. The tail of the sequence fits TRBJ2-5 better, so the J call may be wrong. Germline CDR1 reads DFQATT; CDR2 reads SNEGSKA (reference sequence). The CDR3 spans 15 residues. In DNA form, the CDR3 reads TGCAGTGCTACCCGACTAGCGGGCCTCCAAGGGACCCAGTACTTC. This encodes CSATRLAGLQGTQYF.

Many counts were recorded for this clonotype. The gene calls are TRBV5-5 and TRBJ2-1, with D unclear. The CDR3 is 12 amino acids. The V gene's germline CDR1 is SGHKS and CDR2 YYEKEE (reference sequence). V lost 4 bases to trimming and J lost 12 bases, with 14 bases between them. The CDR3 DNA follows: TGTGCCAGCAGCCTCCGTGGCGGCGGGCAGTTCTTC. Its translation is CASSLRGGGQFF.

This sequence joins TRBV27 and TRBJ1-1; 7 nucleotides align to TRBD1. There are 15 residues in the CDR3. Germline-derived CDR1 and CDR2 are MNHEY and SMNVEV (reference sequence). V shed 5 bases, J shed 5 bases, and the junction held 11 bases outside the gene matches. The CDR3: CASSLEQGGETEAFF. The CDR3 coding sequence is TGTGCCAGCAGTCTAGAGCAGGGGGGGGAAACTGAAGCTTTCTTT.

With respect to this clonotype: One base away lies a much larger clone, so this may be a sequencing read error. The gene calls are TRBV2 and TRBJ2-5, with D possibly TRBD2 on 5 matching bases. The CDR3 contains 13 residues. Germline assignment: CDR1 SNHLY and CDR2 FYNNEI. The CDR3 DNA reads TGTGCCGGCAGGCTAGACCTTCGGGGGACCCAGTACTTC. As protein: CAGRLDLRGTQYF.

The CDR3 sequence: CASRPGGLGYTF. CDR3 nucleotide sequence: TGTGCCAGCAGACCAGGGGGCCTTGGCTACACCTTC. The chain joins TRBV12-3 or TRBV12-4 to TRBJ1-2; 8 nucleotides line up with TRBD1. The CDR3 covers 12 residues. V shed 6 bases and J 7 bases; nucleotides not matched to a gene: 4.

This clonotype has a count of ten or more. This chain uses TRBV27 with TRBJ2-7; TRBD1 aligns across 7 bases. The CDR3 runs to 12 residues. The V and J ends lost 7 bases and 5 bases, in that order; junction bases with no gene match: 5. CDR1 and CDR2 from the germline V gene are MNHEY and SMNVEV (reference sequence). DNA for the CDR3: TGTGCCAGCACGACAGGGCTCAACGAGCAGTACTTC. This sequence encodes CASTTGLNEQYF.

This clonotype was seen at least ten times. The V gene is TRBV30, the J gene TRBJ2-1; unclear D gene. The CDR3 extends over 11 amino acids. The V and J ends lost 2 bases and 5 bases respectively, with 4 bases between them. Germline CDR1 is GTSNPN and CDR2 is SVGIG (reference sequence). Here the CDR3 reads CAWSWNNEQFF. In nucleotides, the CDR3 is TGTGCCTGGAGTTGGAACAATGAGCAGTTCTTC. The whole variable domain, filled in from reference TRBV30 and TRBJ2-1, reads SQTIHQWPATLVQPVGSPLSLECTVEGTSNPNLYWYRQAAGRGLQLLFYSVGIGQISSEVPQNLSASRPQDRQFILSSKKLLLSDSGFYLCAWSWNNEQFFGPGTRLTVL.

For the CDR3, the DNA is TGTGCCTCTACCAAAGGCCGACAGGAAAGCACAGATACGCAGTATTTT. Translation: CASTKGRQESTDTQYF. This rearrangement joins TRBV30 to TRBJ2-3, with D perhaps TRBD1 (6 bases). Deletions cut 7 bases from V and 0 bases from J, with 20 bases between. The CDR3 runs to 16 residues. The germline gives CDR1 GTSNPN, CDR2 SVGIG (reference sequence). The variable domain in full, completed from reference TRBV30 and TRBJ2-3, reads SQTIHQWPATLVQPVGSPLSLECTVEGTSNPNLYWYRQAAGRGLQLLFYSVGIGQISSEVPQNLSASRPQDRQFILSSKKLLLSDSGFYLCASTKGRQESTDTQYFGPGTRLTVL.

The chain links TRBV20-1 to TRBJ2-1, with 9 bases that match TRBD2. The CDR3 sequence is 17 residues long. From germline, CDR1 is DFQATT and CDR2 SNEGSKA (reference sequence). After removal of 0 bases from V and 3 bases from J, the junction contained 9 bases not matched to a gene. The DNA for the CDR3 is TGCAGTGCTAGAGATCACCGGCTAGCGGGATTCTACAATGAGCAGTTCTTC. It specifies CSARDHRLAGFYNEQFF.

For this clonotype: A much larger clone differs from this one at a single base, so this may be a read error. This chain connects TRBV29-1 to TRBJ2-3, with TRBD1 matching 9 bases. The CDR3 contains 12 residues. Germline CDR1 and CDR2: SQVTM and ANQGSEA. V shed 8 bases and J 5 bases; nucleotides not matched to a gene: 5. DNA for the CDR3: TGCAGCATGCGGACAGGGGAAGATACGCAGTATTTT. Its protein is CSMRTGEDTQYF.